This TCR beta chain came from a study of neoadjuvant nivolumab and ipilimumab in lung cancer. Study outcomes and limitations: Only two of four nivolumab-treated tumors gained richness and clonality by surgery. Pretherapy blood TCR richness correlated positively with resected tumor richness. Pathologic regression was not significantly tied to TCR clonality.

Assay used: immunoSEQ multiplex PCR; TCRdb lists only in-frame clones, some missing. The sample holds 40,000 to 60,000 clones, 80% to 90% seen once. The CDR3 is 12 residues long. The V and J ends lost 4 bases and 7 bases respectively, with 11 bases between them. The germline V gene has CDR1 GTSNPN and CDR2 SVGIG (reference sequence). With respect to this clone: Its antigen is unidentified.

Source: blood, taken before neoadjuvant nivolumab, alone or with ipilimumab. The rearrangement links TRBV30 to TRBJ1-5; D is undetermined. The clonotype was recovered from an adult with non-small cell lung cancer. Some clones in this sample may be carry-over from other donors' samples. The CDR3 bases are TGTGCCTGGAATCAGGTGGACCAGCCCCAGCATTTT. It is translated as CAWNQVDQPQHF.